This T cell receptor (beta chain) came from a study of control samples from healthy donors and cancer patients. Produced via immunoSEQ multiplex PCR; TCRdb's table is partial and in-frame only. This sample has some 120,000 clones, with around 96% found just once. Sequencing was performed on blood. This TCR derives from a man aged 30-40 years in good health.

The CDR3 spells CASSTGTVGNTIYF. For the CDR3, the DNA is TGCGCCAGCTCCACTGGGACAGTCGGAAACACCATATATTTT. J is TRBJ1-3 and V is TRBV4-1; 7 bases are a match to TRBD1. The CDR3 consists of 14 residues. Germline V gene data show CDR1 as MGHRA and CDR2 as YSYEKL. The J segment lost 4 bases and the V segment lost 8 bases, leaving 8 bases of the junction unmatched.